The 23 T cell receptor beta chains given below trace back to one sample, sequenced in a study of cytomegalovirus exposure and HLA in healthy donors. 13 Jbeta primers and 60 Vbeta primers were used for the PCR. Libraries were prepared by immunoSEQ multiplex PCR; TCRdb keeps only in-frame clonotypes and omits some of them. Altogether 200,000 to 250,000 clones are present, roughly 80% being singletons, with the ten largest covering around 5.7%. The source material was PBMCs. The receptors were gathered from a woman aged 40 to 55 in good health and CMV-seropositive.

This clone was observed a few times. The V call is TRBV2, the J call TRBJ2-4; 10 nucleotides line up with TRBD2. Germline CDR1 SNHLY, CDR2 FYNNEI. CDR3 length: 18 amino acids. V trimming: 6 bases; J trimming: 0 bases; junction bases outside the gene matches: 11. The CDR3 DNA is TGTGCCAGCAGGAGGGGACCACTAGCGGGACTAGCCAAAAACATTCAGTACTTC. It is translated as CASRRGPLAGLAKNIQYF.

The CDR3 nucleotides are TGTGCCAGCTCACCAAATGACAGGGTAGCTTTCTTT. This translates into CASSPNDRVAFF. V usage is TRBV18 and J usage is TRBJ1-1; 7 bases agree with TRBD1. The J segment lost 10 bases and the V segment lost 2 bases, leaving 4 bases of the junction unmatched. The CDR3 is 12 residues long. Germline assignment: CDR1 KGHSH and CDR2 LQKENI.

This clone was detected once. V and J are TRBV5-1 and TRBJ1-2; 8 bases line up with TRBD1. Germline CDR1 reads SGHRS; CDR2 reads YFSETQ. CDR3 length: 15 amino acids. Germline trimming cut 0 bases from V and 4 bases from J; bases unmatched to any gene: 5. CDR3 nucleotides: TGCGCCAGCAGCTTGGAACGGACAGGGATCTATGGCTACACCTTC. It yields the protein CASSLERTGIYGYTF.

The J gene is TRBJ1-2, the V gene TRBV5-8; weak D call: TRBD1 (6 bases). This CDR3 is built from 17 residues. The ends were cut back, 0 bases at V and 0 bases at J, with 15 bases in the middle. Per the germline V gene, CDR1 is SGHTS and CDR2 is YDEGEE. CDR3 bases: TGTGCCAGCAGCTTGGAGAACCGACAGGTAGCTAACTATGGCTACACCTTC. As protein: CASSLENRQVANYGYTF.

The chain uses TRBV6-5 and TRBJ2-3; D gene ambiguous. Trimming left V 0 bases short and J 0 bases short, with 10 bases between. The CDR3 is 16 residues long. Germline lookup yields CDR1 MNHEY and CDR2 SVGAGI. CDR3 sequence: CASSYSRWISTDTQYF. The CDR3 region has the DNA TGTGCCAGCAGTTACTCGCGGTGGATAAGCACAGATACGCAGTATTTT.

The gene calls are TRBV2 and TRBJ2-3, with D possibly being TRBD1 (5 bases). The V end was cut by 0 bases, the J end by 1 base, with 11 bases between. The CDR3 extends over 16 amino acids. The V gene's germline CDR1 is SNHLY and CDR2 FYNNEI. The DNA of the CDR3 is TGTGCCAGCAGTGAAGCGCGTCAGGGCCGCACAGATACGCAGTATTTT. Translation: CASSEARQGRTDTQYF.

The gene calls are TRBV25-1 and TRBJ2-3, with 8 bases fitting TRBD2. CDR1 is MGHDK and CDR2 is SYGVNS in the germline V gene. The junction had 11 bases not matched to a gene; V was cut back by 7 bases and J by 5 bases. This CDR3 comprises 15 residues. The CDR3 region is CASTPSDAGGDTQYF. The CDR3 region has the DNA TGTGCCAGCACCCCCTCGGACGCGGGGGGAGATACGCAGTATTTT.

The rearrangement uses TRBV6-6 and TRBJ1-5, with 8 bases identical to TRBD1. Per the germline V gene, CDR1 is MNHNY and CDR2 is SVGAGI (reference sequence). The CDR3 has 16 residues. The V segment lost 4 bases and the J segment 3 bases; nucleotides outside the gene matches: 8. This chain's CDR3 is CASSSNLGQVNQPQHF. For the CDR3, the DNA is TGTGCCAGCAGTTCCAACTTGGGACAGGTCAATCAGCCCCAGCATTTT.

The chain combines TRBV5-4 with TRBJ2-2; TRBD1 is a possible D gene (5 bases). From germline, CDR1 is SGHNT and CDR2 YYREEE (reference sequence). This CDR3 has 16 amino acids. With 4 bases removed from V and 0 bases from J, the gap between germline ends came to 13 bases. The CDR3 DNA reads as TGTGCCAGCAGCGGTGACAGCAGGGCGAACACCGGGGAGCTGTTTTTT. Translating it yields CASSGDSRANTGELFF.

V usage is TRBV15 and J usage is TRBJ1-5; D may be TRBD1 (5 bases). Trimming removed 1 base at V and 7 bases at J, with 14 bases between. Germline-derived CDR1 and CDR2 are LNHNV and YYDKDF (reference sequence). This CDR3 has 15 residues. The CDR3 nucleotides are TGTGCCACCAGCAGAGGTCGCCAGGGAAACCAGCCCCAGCATTTT. Translating gives CATSRGRQGNQPQHF.

The gene calls are TRBV6-5 and TRBJ2-2; 8 bases line up with TRBD2. The ends lost 6 bases at V and 7 bases at J; junction bases unmatched: 7. Per germline, CDR1 MNHEY and CDR2 SVGAGI. The CDR3 length is 14 residues. In DNA form, the CDR3 reads TGTGCCAGCAGCCTTAGACTAGCGCACGGGGAGCTGTTTTTT. This sequence encodes CASSLRLAHGELFF.

CDR3 amino acids: CASSLDTTGGYGYTF. In DNA, the CDR3 is TGTGCCAGCAGCTTAGACACGACGGGAGGATATGGCTACACCTTC. This sequence joins TRBV11-1 and TRBJ1-2; D gene ambiguous. Trimming shortened V by 1 base and J by 5 bases, and 14 bases separated the two germline ends. Per the germline V gene, CDR1 is SGHAT and CDR2 is FQDESV (reference sequence). The CDR3 is made up of 15 amino acids.

The J gene is TRBJ1-4, the V gene TRBV9; a weak D match, TRBD1 (6 bases). CDR3 size: 15 residues. V was pared by 3 bases and J by 7 bases, with 16 bases between. Per germline, CDR1 SGDLS and CDR2 YYNGEE. Here the CDR3 DNA reads TGTGCCAGCAGCGGGGGGGGCCGGGGGGTTGAAAAACTGTTTTTT. Its protein product is CASSGGGRGVEKLFF.

This clone has a single count. The chain combines TRBV9 with TRBJ2-1, with TRBD1 matching 12 bases. The germline gives CDR1 SGDLS, CDR2 YYNGEE. The V gene end was trimmed by 0 bases and the J gene end by 6 bases; junction bases not matched to a gene: 4. The CDR3 runs 16 residues. CDR3 residues: CASSVGGTGGVNEQFF. CDR3 DNA sequence: TGTGCCAGCAGCGTAGGAGGGACAGGGGGCGTCAATGAGCAGTTCTTC.

This sequence joins TRBV19 and TRBJ2-1, with 8 bases matching TRBD1. CDR1 is LNHDA and CDR2 is SQIVND in the germline V gene (reference sequence). The CDR3 has 16 residues. V shed 2 bases, J shed 8 bases, and the junction held 11 bases outside the gene matches. The CDR3 sequence: CASSIPGDRKLHEQFF. The CDR3 DNA reads as TGTGCCAGTAGTATACCCGGGGACAGGAAACTCCATGAGCAGTTCTTC.

This chain links TRBV29-1 with TRBJ2-7; 9 nucleotides agree with TRBD1. The V gene's germline CDR1 is SQVTM and CDR2 ANQGSEA. The CDR3 runs 15 residues. The V and J ends lost 4 bases and 0 bases, in that order; junction bases with no gene match: 7. DNA of the CDR3: TGCAGCGTTGGATGGGACAGGGTAAGCTCCTACGAGCAGTACTTC. It codes for CSVGWDRVSSYEQYF.

The V call is TRBV4-2, the J call TRBJ2-2; the D is unclear. Germline CDR1 LGHNA, CDR2 YNFKEQ. The CDR3 consists of 17 residues. Trimming removed 3 bases at V and 7 bases at J, with 21 bases between. The CDR3 reads CASSQSVQPTSGGELFF. CDR3 nucleotide sequence: TGTGCCAGCAGCCAGTCGGTCCAACCCACATCGGGCGGGGAGCTGTTTTTT.

To note about this clone: Other DNA sequences from this sample encode an identical CDR3 as well. The V gene is TRBV5-4, the J gene TRBJ2-5, with D tentatively TRBD2 (7 bases). Trimming removed 0 bases from V and 2 bases from J, with 14 bases in between. CDR1 and CDR2 from the germline V gene are SGHNT and YYREEE (reference sequence). The CDR3 loop spans 16 amino acids. The CDR3 region has the DNA TGTGCCAGCAGCTTGGCCGGGGGGCGCCGACAAGAGACCCAGTACTTC. It is translated as CASSLAGGRRQETQYF.

The chain couples TRBV25-1 to TRBJ2-1; 12 nucleotides line up with TRBD2. Unmatched junction bases numbered 3, after V lost 0 bases and J lost 6 bases. The CDR3 is 16 residues long. Germline V lookup: CDR1 MGHDK, CDR2 SYGVNS. The CDR3 reads CASSEYGLAGTNEQFF. For the CDR3, the DNA is TGTGCCAGCAGTGAATACGGACTAGCGGGGACCAATGAGCAGTTCTTC.

The rearrangement links TRBV5-6 to TRBJ1-5, with D possibly TRBD1 on 6 matching bases. In germline, CDR1 is SGHDT, CDR2 YYEEEE. The V gene lost 0 bases and the J gene lost 0 bases, with 7 bases spanning the gap. The CDR3 length is 15 residues. The CDR3 DNA reads as TGTGCCAGCAGCTTGGCGGGACATAGCAATCAGCCCCAGCATTTT. Translating it yields CASSLAGHSNQPQHF.

The V call is TRBV10-3, the J call TRBJ2-7; 11 bases agree with TRBD2. The length of the CDR3 is 13 residues. Germline CDR1 reads ENHRY; CDR2 reads SYGVKD. V lost 10 bases to trimming and J lost 4 bases; unmatched junction nucleotides: 6. DNA for the CDR3: TGTGCCACAGCTAGCGGGGGGAATTACGAGCAGTACTTC. It specifies CATASGGNYEQYF.

This sequence joins TRBV30 and TRBJ2-7; no firm D call. Deletions cut 2 bases from V and 5 bases from J, with 7 bases between. CDR1 and CDR2 from the germline V gene are GTSNPN and SVGIG (reference sequence). CDR3 size: 11 residues. For the CDR3, the DNA is TGTGCCTGGAGTCCACAAAACGAGCAGTACTTC. Protein sequence: CAWSPQNEQYF. The variable domain in full, completed from reference TRBV30 and TRBJ2-7, reads SQTIHQWPATLVQPVGSPLSLECTVEGTSNPNLYWYRQAAGRGLQLLFYSVGIGQISSEVPQNLSASRPQDRQFILSSKKLLLSDSGFYLCAWSPQNEQYFGPGTRLTVT.

The rearrangement joins TRBV6-1 to TRBJ1-2; D perhaps matches TRBD1 (5 bases). Germline loops: CDR1 MNHNS, CDR2 SASEGT. The CDR3 is 14 amino acids. Trimming cost V 2 bases and J 5 bases, with 12 bases left between them. The CDR3: CASSESRVSYGYTF. CDR3 DNA: TGTGCCAGCAGTGAATCCAGGGTATCGTATGGCTACACCTTC.